One sample yielded the 5 T cell receptor beta chains listed below, sequenced in a study of technical replicates of blood from four donors (dated by TCRdb to 2017 to 2019). To prepare the library, the immunoSEQ multiplex PCR assay was applied. TCRdb took over this immuneACCESS table, retaining in-frame rearrangements with V and J assigned. Such tables are incomplete; in checked studies, under half of the missing clones stem from an unresolved V gene, and the remainder is unexplained. Across this sample there are fewer than 100,000 clones, with around 96% seen only once. The ten largest clones capture 0.3% to 0.35% of the sample. The source material was T cells isolated from PBMCs. These receptors came from a human donor in good health.

The chain employs TRBV20-1 and TRBJ2-7; D ambiguous. This CDR3 contains 11 residues. Between the trimmed V and J ends, which lost 7 bases and 1 base, there was a span of 8 bases. The germline gives CDR1 DFQATT, CDR2 SNEGSKA (reference sequence). The CDR3 coding sequence is TGCAGTGGGGCGTATTCCTACGAGCAGTACTTC. It is translated as CSGAYSYEQYF.

This chain uses TRBV7-2 with TRBJ2-1; maybe TRBD1 (6 bases). CDR1 SGHTA and CDR2 FQGNSA come from the germline V gene. There are 15 residues in the CDR3. The V gene lost 5 bases and the J gene lost 7 bases, with 18 bases spanning the gap. The CDR3 DNA is TGTGCCAGCAGCGCAGGATCAGGGGTCAGGAATGAGCAGTTCTTC. This encodes CASSAGSGVRNEQFF.

The chain uses TRBV19 and TRBJ2-2; a possible D gene is TRBD2 (6 bases). The ends were cut back, 1 base at V and 2 bases at J, with 11 bases in the middle. Germline V lookup: CDR1 LNHDA, CDR2 SQIVND (reference sequence). The CDR3 runs to 16 residues. The CDR3 DNA reads TGTGCCAGTAGTATAGTTGGGACTTATAACACCGGGGAGCTGTTTTTT. Its translation is CASSIVGTYNTGELFF.

The chain has TRBV18 and TRBJ2-4; TRBD1 aligns across 9 bases. J lost 1 base, V lost 0 bases, and 7 bases had no gene match. The germline V gene has CDR1 KGHSH and CDR2 LQKENI. The CDR3 is 18 residues long. CDR3 in amino acids: CASSPPNRGHTAKNIQYF. For the CDR3, the DNA is TGTGCCAGCTCACCACCAAACAGGGGGCATACGGCCAAAAACATTCAGTACTTC.

The chain links TRBV29-1 to TRBJ1-1; 7 bases match TRBD1. CDR1 is SQVTM, CDR2 ANQGSEA, per germline. With V trimmed by 5 bases and J by 5 bases, 2 bases remained unmatched. This CDR3 region has 11 residues. The CDR3 reads CSVSRGTEAFF. The CDR3, as DNA: TGCAGCGTTAGCAGGGGGACTGAAGCTTTCTTT.